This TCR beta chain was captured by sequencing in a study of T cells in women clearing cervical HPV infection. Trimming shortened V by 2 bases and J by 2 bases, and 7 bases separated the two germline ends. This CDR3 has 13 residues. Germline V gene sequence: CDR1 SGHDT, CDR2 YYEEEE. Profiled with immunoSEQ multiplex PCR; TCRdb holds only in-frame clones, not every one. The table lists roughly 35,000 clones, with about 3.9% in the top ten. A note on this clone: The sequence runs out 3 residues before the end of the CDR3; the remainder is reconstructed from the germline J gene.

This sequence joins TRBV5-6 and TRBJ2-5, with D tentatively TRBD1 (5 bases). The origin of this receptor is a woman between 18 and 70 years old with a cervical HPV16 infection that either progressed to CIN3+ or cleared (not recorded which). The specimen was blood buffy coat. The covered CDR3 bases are TGTGCCAGCAGCTTTCAGGGACAAGAGACC. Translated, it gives CASSFQGQET. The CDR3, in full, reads CASSFQGQETQYF.